These 16 T cell receptor beta chains were sequenced from one sample in a study of CD8+CD57+ T cells in acquired aplastic anemia. Patients selected for sequencing had displayed CD8+CD57+ cell expansion by flow cytometry. Genomic DNA provided the template from which TCR beta VDJ and CDR3 profiles were obtained. Using its own MiXCR run on the reads, TCRdb lists one record per CDR3 protein. Counted here are about 190,000 distinct CDR3 sequences, 48% occurring once; the ten biggest clones make up 9.7%. Material: sorted CD4+, CD8+, or CD8+CD57+ T cells (not recorded which) from PBMCs. These receptors were taken from a human donor with aplastic anemia.

This clonotype was observed many times. The chain joins TRBV7-2 to TRBJ2-7; TRBD2 matches 7 bases. V gave up 5 bases and J gave up 0 bases; unmatched junction bases: 13. The CDR3 is made up of 17 amino acids. Germline-derived CDR1 and CDR2 are SGHTA and FQGNSA. CDR3 sequence: CASSDLRIGRTSYEQYF. CDR3 nucleotide sequence: TGTGCCAGCAGCGACTTGCGCATCGGGAGGACCTCCTACGAGCAGTACTTC.

This clonotype showed up just a few times. The chain employs TRBV29-1 and TRBJ2-2; perhaps TRBD2 as D (5 bases). This CDR3 spans 15 amino acids. V dropped 1 base and J dropped 5 bases, with 14 bases sitting between them. Germline V gene sequence: CDR1 SQVTM, CDR2 ANQGSEA. The CDR3 region has the DNA TGCAGCGTTGAAGTAGGATCCCGGGGTACCGGGGAGCTGTTTTTT. It translates to CSVEVGSRGTGELFF.

The chain combines TRBV5-1 with TRBJ1-1; the match to TRBD1 covers 7 bases. The CDR3 sequence is 15 residues long. In germline, CDR1 is SGHRS, CDR2 YFSETQ. The trim removed 4 bases at V and 1 base at J, leaving 7 bases unmatched. CDR3 residues: CASSISQGRNTEAFF. CDR3 in DNA: TGCGCCAGCAGCATATCACAGGGGAGGAACACTGAAGCTTTCTTT. Together with reference TRBV5-1 and TRBJ1-1, the CDR3 gives the full variable domain: KAGVTQTPRYLIKTRGQQVTLSCSPISGHRSVSWYQQTPGQGLQFLFEYFSETQRNKGNFPGRFSGRQFSNSRSEMNVSTLELGDSALYLCASSISQGRNTEAFFGQGTRLTVV.

The chain employs TRBV6-2 or TRBV6-3 and TRBJ2-2, with 8 bases lining up with TRBD1. V trimming: 7 bases; J trimming: 2 bases; junction bases outside the gene matches: 12. The CDR3 covers 17 residues. Germline V gene lookup returns CDR1 MNHEY and CDR2 SVGEGT. For the CDR3, the DNA is TGTGCCAGCAACATAAGGCGGACAGGGCCTAACACCGGGGAGCTGTTTTTT. Its translation is CASNIRRTGPNTGELFF.

The rearrangement joins TRBV24-1 to TRBJ2-3; a weak D match, TRBD2 (6 bases). Germline V lookup: CDR1 KGHDR, CDR2 SFDVKD. The CDR3 runs to 13 residues. The germline V and J ends were trimmed by 8 bases and 3 bases, with 11 bases remaining between them. The CDR3 DNA sequence: TGTGCCACCAACGGGGCGGGGACAGATACGCAGTATTTT. Residues: CATNGAGTDTQYF.

This chain connects TRBV13 to TRBJ2-7; 10 nucleotides line up with TRBD1. Germline CDR1 PRHDT, CDR2 FYEKMQ (reference sequence). The CDR3 is made up of 14 amino acids. V shed 4 bases, J shed 5 bases, and the junction held 5 bases outside the gene matches. The chain's CDR3 is CASSSGQGSNEQYF. Written as DNA, the CDR3 is TGTGCCAGCAGCTCGGGACAGGGGAGCAACGAGCAGTACTTC.

This rearrangement joins TRBV4-2 to TRBJ1-1; D is uncertain. The CDR3 totals 15 residues. V gave up 1 base and J gave up 9 bases, with 18 bases separating them. Germline values: CDR1 LGHNA, CDR2 YNFKEQ. CDR3 DNA: TGTGCCAGCAGCCAAGTAGGAGTAGAGGAGAGTCAAGCTTTCTTT. Translated: CASSQVGVEESQAFF.

The V call is TRBV19, the J call TRBJ2-7; 12 bases line up with TRBD2. CDR1 and CDR2 (germline): LNHDA, SQIVND (reference sequence). This CDR3 is built from 14 residues. V shed 7 bases and J 3 bases; nucleotides not matched to a gene: 4. The DNA of the CDR3 is TGTGCCAGTATGGAGACTAGCGGGAGCTACGAGCAGTACTTC. Translating gives CASMETSGSYEQYF.

The DNA for the CDR3 is TGTGCCAGCAGTTTACAAGGGTTCTCCTACGAGCAGTACTTC. It yields the protein CASSLQGFSYEQYF. This sequence joins TRBV12-3 or TRBV12-4 and TRBJ2-7; D is uncertain. V lost 2 bases, J lost 0 bases, and 8 bases lay in between. CDR3 size: 14 residues.

This rearrangement joins TRBV29-1 to TRBJ2-1; TRBD1 matches at 7 bases. There are 14 residues in the CDR3. The junction had 9 bases not matched to a gene; V was cut back by 7 bases and J by 3 bases. Germline CDR1 is SQVTM and CDR2 is ANQGSEA. The CDR3: CSAEDRKDYNEQFF. The DNA for the CDR3 is TGCAGCGCCGAGGACAGGAAGGACTACAATGAGCAGTTCTTC.

The V and J genes are TRBV7-3 and TRBJ1-4; 7 bases are shared with TRBD1. Germline V CDR1 and CDR2: SGHTA, FQGTGA. Unmatched junction bases numbered 3, after V lost 4 bases and J lost 7 bases. This CDR3 region has 13 residues. The CDR3 DNA reads TGTGCCAGCAGCTGGCGGGACAGTGAAAAACTGTTTTTT. Protein product: CASSWRDSEKLFF.

The chain recombines TRBV5-6 with TRBJ1-1, with D maybe TRBD1 (6 bases). Germline V gene lookup returns CDR1 SGHDT and CDR2 YYEEEE. V dropped 4 bases and J dropped 1 base, with 14 bases sitting between them. The CDR3 is 15 amino acids. CDR3 DNA: TGTGCCAGCAGCGCTCTTACAGGGACGAACACTGAAGCTTTCTTT. Amino acids: CASSALTGTNTEAFF.

This chain uses TRBV11-1 with TRBJ2-2; 9 nucleotides line up with TRBD1. Trimming removed 3 bases from V and 3 bases from J; junction bases left unmatched: 20. Looked up from germline, CDR1 is SGHAT and CDR2 is FQDESV (reference sequence). The CDR3 totals 21 residues. The CDR3 coding sequence is TGTGCCAGCAGCTTTGGTCCCTTCCCGGGACAGGGAAAAGGGTACACCGGGGAGCTGTTTTTT. Its translation: CASSFGPFPGQGKGYTGELFF.

The chain is built from TRBV15 and TRBJ1-6, with D possibly TRBD1 on 6 matching bases. CDR1 and CDR2 (germline): LNHNV, YYDKDF (reference sequence). Between the trimmed V and J ends, which lost 0 bases and 4 bases, there was a span of 13 bases. The CDR3 has 17 amino acids. CDR3 in amino acids: CATSRDLGAIYNSPLHF. CDR3 DNA: TGTGCCACCAGCAGAGATTTGGGGGCAATTTATAATTCACCCCTCCACTTT. Full variable domain (remainder filled in from reference TRBV15 and TRBJ1-6): DAMVIQNPRYQVTQFGKPVTLSCSQTLNHNVMYWYQQKSSQAPKLLFHYYDKDFNNEADTPDNFQSRRPNTSFCFLDIRSPGLGDTAMYLCATSRDLGAIYNSPLHFGNGTRLTVT.

The CDR3 nucleotides read TGTGCCACCAGCAGAGATCGGGGATCAGGGCTGGGGACCCAGTACTTC. Residues: CATSRDRGSGLGTQYF. The V gene is TRBV15, the J gene TRBJ2-5; D possibly uses TRBD1 or TRBD2 (5 bases each). CDR1 and CDR2 (germline): LNHNV, YYDKDF (reference sequence). The length of the CDR3 is 16 residues. Trimming took off 0 bases at V and 7 bases at J, with 18 bases between the two ends.

This clonotype was recorded many times. The chain is built from TRBV20-1 and TRBJ2-7, with D perhaps assigned TRBD1 or TRBD2 (5 bases each). V gave up 3 bases and J gave up 0 bases, with 12 bases separating them. CDR1 and CDR2 from the germline V gene are DFQATT and SNEGSKA (reference sequence). CDR3 length: 14 amino acids. The CDR3 region has the DNA TGCAGTGCTAGCCGGGACCCATACTCCTACGAGCAGTACTTC. Amino acid sequence: CSASRDPYSYEQYF.